This passage covers 28 T cell receptor beta chains from one sample sequenced in a study of blood T cell repertoires in COVID-19. Data came from immunoSEQ multiplex PCR; TCRdb stores just in-frame clones and leaves some out. The sample holds nearly 90,000 clones, about 78% seen once. Sequencing was done on a sample of peripheral blood. These receptors all come from an elderly woman with acute or convalescent COVID-19.

This clone appeared once. The chain couples TRBV7-9 to TRBJ1-4, with D perhaps TRBD1 (6 bases). V gave up 0 bases and J gave up 8 bases, with 16 bases separating them. Germline CDR1 and CDR2: SEHNR and FQNEAQ (reference sequence). The CDR3 extends over 16 amino acids. CDR3 amino acids: CASSLAYRAKGEKLFF. CDR3 coding DNA: TGTGCCAGCAGCTTAGCCTACAGGGCGAAAGGGGAAAAACTGTTTTTT.

This rearrangement joins TRBV2 to TRBJ1-1, with D possibly TRBD1 on 5 matching bases. CDR3 length equals 13 residues. The germline gives CDR1 SNHLY, CDR2 FYNNEI. Between the trimmed V and J ends, which lost 6 bases and 1 base, there was a span of 9 bases. The CDR3 protein is CASSNDRNTEAFF. CDR3 DNA: TGTGCCAGCAGCAACGACAGGAACACTGAAGCTTTCTTT.

The J gene is TRBJ2-3, the V gene TRBV11-2; TRBD1 agrees at 7 bases. Germline V lookup: CDR1 SGHAT, CDR2 FQNNGV. V lost 5 bases to trimming and J lost 0 bases; unmatched junction nucleotides: 11. CDR3 length equals 17 residues. CDR3 region: CASSRRRDSASTDTQYF. The CDR3 nucleotides read TGTGCCAGCAGCCGGCGCCGGGACAGTGCTAGCACAGATACGCAGTATTTT.

This chain joins TRBV9 and TRBJ1-6; 7 bases are shared with TRBD1. The J segment lost 1 base and the V segment lost 4 bases, leaving 8 bases of the junction unmatched. The CDR3 length is 17 residues. The germline V gene encodes CDR1 SGDLS and CDR2 YYNGEE. CDR3 coding DNA: TGTGCCAGCAGCTCAGGGGGTCAAAGGTCCTATAATTCACCCCTCCACTTT. Translated: CASSSGGQRSYNSPLHF.

This clone appeared a few times. The rearrangement links TRBV7-3 to TRBJ1-2, with D hard to call. Germline loops: CDR1 SGHTA, CDR2 FQGTGA. There are 13 residues in the CDR3. The ends were cut back, 5 bases at V and 2 bases at J, with 9 bases in the middle. CDR3 nucleotides: TGTGCCAGCAGCCCCTCGGGGAACTATGGCTACACCTTC. Amino acid sequence: CASSPSGNYGYTF.

The V and J genes are TRBV12-3 or TRBV12-4 and TRBJ1-3; TRBD1 might be the D (6 bases). The CDR3 sequence is 13 residues long. Trimming removed 1 base from V and 7 bases from J, with 8 bases in between. CDR3: CASSLDRANTIYF. DNA for the CDR3: TGTGCCAGCAGTTTAGACAGGGCTAACACCATATATTTT.

The rearrangement links TRBV5-1 to TRBJ1-1; D perhaps matches TRBD1 (6 bases). V was trimmed by 3 bases and J by 3 bases, leaving 9 bases between them. Germline V lookup: CDR1 SGHRS, CDR2 YFSETQ. The CDR3 loop spans 13 amino acids. This CDR3 reads CASSSDRYTEAFF. The CDR3, as DNA: TGCGCCAGCAGCTCTGACAGGTACACTGAAGCTTTCTTT.

This clone was seen only once. V gene TRBV15 combines with J gene TRBJ1-5; 7 bases line up with TRBD1. Germline CDR1 reads LNHNV; CDR2 reads YYDKDF (reference sequence). The CDR3 runs 15 residues. V shed 5 bases and J 2 bases; nucleotides not matched to a gene: 6. The CDR3 region is CATSVYRGGNQPQHF. CDR3 DNA sequence: TGTGCCACCAGCGTATACAGGGGCGGCAATCAGCCCCAGCATTTT.

The chain links TRBV28 to TRBJ2-7; possibly TRBD2 for D (6 bases). CDR1 MDHEN and CDR2 SYDVKM come from the germline V gene. V lost 7 bases and J 2 bases, leaving 24 bases between the germline ends. The CDR3 contains 17 residues. The CDR3 is CASTHRGWGTHTYEQYF. For the CDR3, the DNA is TGTGCCAGCACCCACCGGGGGTGGGGGACTCATACCTACGAGCAGTACTTC.

The genes are TRBV2 and TRBJ1-3; D possibly corresponds to TRBD1 (5 bases). The CDR3 consists of 18 residues. The germline V and J ends were trimmed by 3 bases and 0 bases, with 18 bases remaining between them. Looked up from germline, CDR1 is SNHLY and CDR2 is FYNNEI. The CDR3 reads CASSDFLGRAYSGNTIYF. The CDR3, as DNA: TGTGCCAGCAGTGATTTTTTGGGCAGGGCCTACTCTGGAAACACCATATATTTT.

V is TRBV19 and J is TRBJ1-3; D gene uncertain. V was shortened by 8 bases and J by 0 bases, with 8 bases between the two germline ends. The CDR3 loop spans 13 amino acids. Per the germline V gene, CDR1 is LNHDA and CDR2 is SQIVND (reference sequence). The CDR3 loop is CASFYSSGNTIYF. The CDR3 region has the DNA TGTGCCAGTTTTTACAGCTCTGGAAACACCATATATTTT.

The chain carries TRBV6-4 and TRBJ2-7; D ambiguous. Trimming removed 5 bases at V and 0 bases at J, with 11 bases between. Germline assignment: CDR1 MRHNA and CDR2 SNTAGT. CDR3 size: 14 residues. The CDR3 coding sequence is TGTGCCAGCAGTCCACAGTTCAACTCCTACGAGCAGTACTTC. It codes for CASSPQFNSYEQYF.

V and J are TRBV2 and TRBJ1-2; D uncertain. V was shortened by 5 bases and J by 8 bases, with 12 bases between the two germline ends. This CDR3 contains 12 residues. In germline, CDR1 is SNHLY, CDR2 FYNNEI. CDR3 DNA: TGTGCCAGCAGTCTAATCACTCGCGGCTACACCTTC. Residues: CASSLITRGYTF.

The chain is built from TRBV4-3 and TRBJ2-7; 7 bases align to TRBD1. The CDR3 sequence is 14 residues long. Germline CDR1 LGHNA, CDR2 YSLEER. After removal of 1 base from V and 6 bases from J, the junction contained 6 bases not matched to a gene. The CDR3 reads CASSQGQGGFEQYF. CDR3 coding DNA: TGCGCCAGCAGCCAAGGACAGGGTGGGTTCGAGCAGTACTTC.

The chain uses TRBV6-1 and TRBJ1-2; tentative D call: TRBD1 (6 bases). Germline V gives CDR1 MNHNS, CDR2 SASEGT. Trimming cost V 0 bases and J 5 bases, with 10 bases left between them. The CDR3 contains 14 residues. The CDR3 protein is CASSEAGRGYGYTF. CDR3 in DNA: TGTGCCAGCAGTGAAGCTGGCAGGGGTTATGGCTACACCTTC.

The chain uses TRBV28 and TRBJ1-5; D perhaps matches TRBD1 (6 bases). The CDR3 has 16 amino acids. The ends were cut back, 6 bases at V and 2 bases at J, with 17 bases in the middle. Germline CDR1 is MDHEN and CDR2 is SYDVKM. In nucleotides, the CDR3 is TGTGCCAGCAGACGAAGGGGGATATCGGGCAATCAGCCCCAGCATTTT. This encodes CASRRRGISGNQPQHF.

This clone was seen once. The rearrangement links TRBV7-2 to TRBJ1-5; D uncertain. The CDR3 length is 15 residues. From germline, CDR1 is SGHTA and CDR2 FQGNSA. Trimming pared 6 bases from V and 4 bases from J, leaving 16 bases between. CDR3 amino acids: CASSQPWERNQPQHF. CDR3 bases: TGTGCCAGCAGTCAACCTTGGGAGCGGAATCAGCCCCAGCATTTT. Full variable domain (missing parts from reference TRBV7-2 and TRBJ1-5): GAGVSQSPSNKVTEKGKDVELRCDPISGHTALYWYRQSLGQGLEFLIYFQGNSAPDKSGLPSDRFSAERTGGSVSTLTIQRTQQEDSAVYLCASSQPWERNQPQHFGDGTRLSIL.

The rearrangement uses TRBV6-2 or TRBV6-3 and TRBJ2-3; TRBD2 aligns across 13 bases. V lost 4 bases to trimming and J lost 2 bases; unmatched junction nucleotides: 9. Germline values: CDR1 MNHEY, CDR2 SVGEGT. CDR3 length equals 18 residues. CDR3 in DNA: TGTGCCAGCAGTTCCACACCGGGACTAGCGGGGCTCACAGATACGCAGTATTTT. This translates into CASSSTPGLAGLTDTQYF.

The chain has TRBV13 and TRBJ2-5; D not resolved. CDR3 length: 12 amino acids. V shed 3 bases and J shed 1 base, with 3 bases lying between them. The germline V gene has CDR1 PRHDT and CDR2 FYEKMQ (reference sequence). The CDR3, as DNA: TGTGCCAGCAGCTTCATCCAAGAGACCCAGTACTTC. As protein: CASSFIQETQYF.

The genes are TRBV6-4 and TRBJ1-2; D unclear. Germline V CDR1 and CDR2: MRHNA, SNTAGT. The CDR3 covers 15 residues. Trimming left V 6 bases short and J 6 bases short, with 20 bases between. The CDR3 sequence: CASRRDGRVQDGYTF. In DNA, the CDR3 is TGTGCCAGCAGGAGGGATGGGAGGGTTCAAGATGGCTACACCTTC.

The genes are TRBV30 and TRBJ2-7; 7 bases are shared with TRBD1. There are 14 residues in the CDR3. Germline values: CDR1 GTSNPN, CDR2 SVGIG (reference sequence). Unmatched junction bases numbered 4, after V lost 0 bases and J lost 2 bases. This CDR3 reads CAWSVRDSPYEQYF. In DNA, the CDR3 is TGTGCCTGGAGTGTACGGGACAGCCCCTACGAGCAGTACTTC.

The J gene is TRBJ2-5, the V gene TRBV4-3, with 11 bases that match TRBD2. V was pared by 1 base and J by 4 bases, with 5 bases of the junction left unmatched. The germline V gene encodes CDR1 LGHNA and CDR2 YSLEER. CDR3 length: 16 residues. Here the CDR3 DNA reads TGCGCCAGCAGCCAAGTAGCGGGGGGGCCGGGAGAGACCCAGTACTTC. Encoded protein: CASSQVAGGPGETQYF.

The rearrangement uses TRBV28 and TRBJ1-2, with 8 bases matching TRBD1. Looked up from germline, CDR1 is MDHEN and CDR2 is SYDVKM. V lost 5 bases, J lost 7 bases, and 6 bases stayed unmatched. This CDR3 comprises 13 residues. CDR3 amino acids: CASSAPGQGGYTF. CDR3 in DNA: TGTGCCAGCAGTGCGCCAGGACAGGGTGGCTACACCTTC.

V and J are TRBV7-2 and TRBJ2-3; the D gene is possibly TRBD2 (7 bases). This CDR3 contains 15 residues. Germline V lookup: CDR1 SGHTA, CDR2 FQGNSA. V was clipped by 5 bases and J by 1 base, with 13 bases between them. The CDR3 protein is CASSRGGHGTDTQYF. In DNA, the CDR3 is TGTGCCAGCAGCAGGGGGGGGCATGGCACAGATACGCAGTATTTT.

This chain links TRBV29-1 with TRBJ2-1; D gene ambiguous. The CDR3 contains 13 residues. The germline CDR1 and CDR2 sequences are SQVTM and ANQGSEA. V gave up 1 base and J gave up 12 bases, with 16 bases separating them. CDR3 amino acids: CSVEVASSLRQFF. CDR3 nucleotides: TGCAGCGTTGAAGTAGCCTCTTCTCTCCGGCAGTTCTTC.

This rearrangement joins TRBV4-3 to TRBJ1-1; D is ambiguous. CDR3 size: 14 residues. Trimming shortened V by 0 bases and J by 4 bases, and 9 bases separated the two germline ends. CDR1 is LGHNA and CDR2 is YSLEER in the germline V gene. This CDR3 is CASSQDLTSTEAFF. CDR3 DNA sequence: TGCGCCAGCAGCCAAGATCTAACTTCCACTGAAGCTTTCTTT.

V and J are TRBV5-4 and TRBJ2-7; no reliable D call. The CDR3 contains 12 residues. Between the trimmed V and J ends, which lost 2 bases and 0 bases, there was a span of 3 bases. Germline assignment: CDR1 SGHNT and CDR2 YYREEE (reference sequence). This CDR3 is CASSFNSYEQYF. The CDR3 DNA reads as TGTGCCAGCAGCTTTAACTCCTACGAGCAGTACTTC.

Only one count was recorded for this clone. This chain joins TRBV7-2 and TRBJ2-5, with a possible D match to TRBD2 (7 bases). The V gene's germline CDR1 is SGHTA and CDR2 FQGNSA. V was clipped by 4 bases and J by 1 base, with 10 bases between them. The CDR3 covers 14 residues. The CDR3 loop is CASSSGGVQETQYF. The CDR3 bases are TGTGCCAGCAGCTCGGGGGGCGTCCAAGAGACCCAGTACTTC. Drawing the rest from reference TRBV7-2 and TRBJ2-5, the complete variable domain is GAGVSQSPSNKVTEKGKDVELRCDPISGHTALYWYRQSLGQGLEFLIYFQGNSAPDKSGLPSDRFSAERTGGSVSTLTIQRTQQEDSAVYLCASSSGGVQETQYFGPGTRLLVL.